Reported below is one T cell receptor beta chain. Its specificity is unknown. These data belong to a study of cytomegalovirus exposure and HLA in healthy donors. PCR amplification relied on 60 Vbeta primers (plus 13 Jbeta primers). In the study's own analysis: As a later analysis found, there were 70 million to 80 million unique TCR beta chains, of which roughly 11 million were shared. The table came from immunoSEQ multiplex PCR; TCRdb's copy has only in-frame clones and leaves some out. V and J calls plus clone size are reproduced from that table; the DNA served to infer D and trimming. The sample includes roughly 200,000 clones, 70% to 80% of them seen just once. Broader study findings: Most subjects had HLA-A and HLA-B alleles reportedly predicted accurately by TCR beta sequences.

Likely unrecorded immune exposures existed in these nominally healthy donors. Germline loops: CDR1 SGHVS, CDR2 FQNEAQ. The CDR3 length is 18 residues. The ends were cut back, 0 bases at V and 2 bases at J, with 16 bases in the middle. This receptor was identified in a woman in her thirties or forties in good health and CMV-seronegative. Specimen: PBMCs. J is TRBJ1-4 and V is TRBV7-8; TRBD1 might be the D (5 bases). The DNA for the CDR3 is TGTGCCAGCAGCTTAGCGCTATCGCGACAGACTACTAATGAAAAACTGTTTTTT. Its protein product is CASSLALSRQTTNEKLFF.